Each of the 26 T cell receptor beta chains below was sequenced from the same sample in a study of cytomegalovirus exposure and HLA in healthy donors. The PCR made use of 60 Vbeta and 13 Jbeta primers. Measured with immunoSEQ multiplex PCR; TCRdb has only the in-frame clones, and not every one. This table holds 90,000 or so clones, 69% found once. Material: PBMCs. These receptors came from a man in his fifties in good health and CMV-seronegative.

The rearrangement uses TRBV6-6 and TRBJ2-1; 9 nucleotides line up with TRBD2. CDR3 length: 14 residues. V shed 6 bases and J 7 bases; nucleotides not matched to a gene: 7. The V gene's germline CDR1 is MNHNY and CDR2 SVGAGI (reference sequence). CDR3 DNA sequence: TGTGCCAGCAGCGTAGCGGGAGCGGCGAATGAGCAGTTCTTC. This sequence encodes CASSVAGAANEQFF.

In its sample, this clone was seen a few times. V and J are TRBV7-9 and TRBJ2-5; TRBD1 is a possible D gene (6 bases). The CDR3 consists of 13 residues. V was clipped by 6 bases and J by 3 bases, with 11 bases between them. CDR1 is SEHNR, CDR2 FQNEAQ, per germline (reference sequence). CDR3 protein: CASREDREETQYF. The DNA of the CDR3 is TGTGCCAGCAGGGAGGACAGAGAAGAGACCCAGTACTTC.

This clone has only a few counts. The chain uses TRBV5-4 and TRBJ1-1; D ambiguous. The CDR3 runs to 14 residues. Germline V gene data show CDR1 as SGHNT and CDR2 as YYREEE (reference sequence). V lost 3 bases and J 0 bases, leaving 9 bases between the germline ends. The CDR3 loop reads CASSSRPLNTEAFF. The CDR3 DNA reads TGTGCCAGCAGCTCCCGTCCGTTGAACACTGAAGCTTTCTTT.

V is TRBV7-3 and J is TRBJ1-1; TRBD1 agrees at 9 bases. The CDR3 length is 17 residues. V lost 5 bases to trimming and J lost 1 base; unmatched junction nucleotides: 11. Per germline, CDR1 SGHTA and CDR2 FQGTGA. The CDR3 bases are TGTGCCAGCAGCCCGTTCTCGATGACAGGGGGGAACACTGAAGCTTTCTTT. This encodes CASSPFSMTGGNTEAFF.

The chain couples TRBV29-1 to TRBJ2-5, with 10 nucleotides matching TRBD2. The CDR3 length is 13 residues. The ends lost 2 bases at V and 7 bases at J; junction bases unmatched: 4. CDR1 is SQVTM, CDR2 ANQGSEA, per germline. CDR3 amino acids: CSVESGGAVTQYF. The CDR3, as DNA: TGCAGCGTTGAAAGCGGGGGGGCGGTGACCCAGTACTTC.

V and J are TRBV6-1 and TRBJ1-2, with D possibly matching TRBD1 (6 bases). The CDR3 has 16 residues. V was cut by 3 bases and J by 8 bases, with 22 bases left in between. The V gene's germline CDR1 is MNHNS and CDR2 SASEGT. The CDR3 loop is CASSESTGRVERGYTF. The CDR3 coding sequence is TGTGCCAGCAGTGAGTCTACAGGGAGGGTTGAGCGAGGCTACACCTTC.

The gene calls are TRBV5-1 and TRBJ2-3; the match to TRBD2 covers 7 bases. The V gene end was trimmed by 9 bases and the J gene end by 3 bases; junction bases not matched to a gene: 10. The CDR3 runs 14 residues. Germline V gene data show CDR1 as SGHRS and CDR2 as YFSETQ. CDR3 sequence reads: CATQEVGGTDTQYF. DNA for the CDR3: TGCGCCACCCAAGAGGTCGGGGGGACAGATACGCAGTATTTT.

V usage is TRBV15 and J usage is TRBJ1-1; 8 bases match TRBD1. Germline V gene lookup returns CDR1 LNHNV and CDR2 YYDKDF (reference sequence). The V and J ends lost 0 bases and 5 bases, in that order; junction bases with no gene match: 8. This CDR3 region has 16 residues. DNA for the CDR3: TGTGCCACCAGCAGAGATCGGTACAGGGGGTCTACTGAAGCTTTCTTT. Translated: CATSRDRYRGSTEAFF.

A few counts support this clone. The rearrangement uses TRBV7-2 and TRBJ1-1; TRBD1 agrees at 8 bases. The CDR3 covers 16 residues. The V gene's germline CDR1 is SGHTA and CDR2 FQGNSA. V trimming: 7 bases; J trimming: 1 base; junction bases outside the gene matches: 11. CDR3 protein: CASTYLETGANTEAFF. The CDR3, as DNA: TGTGCCAGCACCTACCTAGAGACAGGGGCGAACACTGAAGCTTTCTTT.

The rearrangement links TRBV19 to TRBJ2-6, with D maybe TRBD2 (7 bases). The CDR3 is 17 residues long. Between the trimmed V and J ends, which lost 4 bases and 2 bases, there was a span of 15 bases. Germline loops: CDR1 LNHDA, CDR2 SQIVND (reference sequence). The CDR3 bases are TGTGCCAGTAGTAGGACCAGGGGAGGGACTGGGGCCAACGTCCTGACTTTC. It codes for CASSRTRGGTGANVLTF.

J is TRBJ1-1 and V is TRBV15; TRBD1 matches at 11 bases. Unmatched junction bases numbered 5, after V lost 0 bases and J lost 11 bases. The CDR3 extends over 14 amino acids. CDR1 and CDR2 from the germline V gene are LNHNV and YYDKDF (reference sequence). DNA for the CDR3: TGTGCCACCAGCAGAGATCTTGGGACAGGGGGGGCTTTCTTT. Protein: CATSRDLGTGGAFF.

The rearrangement joins TRBV28 to TRBJ2-7, with 8 nucleotides matching TRBD2. V lost 2 bases, J lost 4 bases, and 4 bases stayed unmatched. Germline V gene sequence: CDR1 MDHEN, CDR2 SYDVKM. The CDR3 consists of 14 residues. DNA for the CDR3: TGTGCCAGCAGTTTAGGGGCGGGGGGATACGAGCAGTACGTC. Translating gives CASSLGAGGYEQYV.

The J gene is TRBJ2-2, the V gene TRBV11-3, with D perhaps TRBD1 (6 bases). CDR1 is SGHNT and CDR2 is YENEEA in the germline V gene. The length of the CDR3 is 13 residues. CDR3 bases: TGTGCTAACCGGGACACACACACCGGGGAGCTGTTTTTT. Protein product: CANRDTHTGELFF.

The CDR3 is CATSRDRGNTEAFF. CDR3 DNA sequence: TGTGCCACCAGCAGAGATCGGGGGAACACTGAAGCTTTCTTT. J is TRBJ1-1 and V is TRBV15, with no clear D. The germline CDR1 and CDR2 sequences are LNHNV and YYDKDF (reference sequence). V lost 0 bases and J lost 1, with 6 bases in between. The CDR3 loop spans 14 amino acids.

The chain couples TRBV15 to TRBJ2-1; TRBD2 aligns across 12 bases. CDR1 and CDR2 from the germline V gene are LNHNV and YYDKDF (reference sequence). This CDR3 is 13 amino acids long. Trimming cost V 3 bases and J 13 bases; bases outside gene matches: 4. CDR3 amino acids: CATSRWTSGKQFF. The CDR3 nucleotides read TGTGCCACCAGCAGGTGGACTAGCGGGAAACAGTTCTTC.

The chain is built from TRBV27 and TRBJ1-2, with TRBD1 matching over 7 bases. V shed 5 bases, J shed 5 bases, and the junction held 11 bases outside the gene matches. CDR3 length equals 15 residues. The germline V gene encodes CDR1 MNHEY and CDR2 SMNVEV (reference sequence). The CDR3 nucleotides read TGTGCCAGCAGTAATGCCCCGGGACAGACATATGGCTACACCTTC. Its protein product is CASSNAPGQTYGYTF.

J is TRBJ2-3 and V is TRBV5-4, with 13 positions matching TRBD2. Germline trimming cut 1 base from V and 3 bases from J; bases unmatched to any gene: 8. Germline V gives CDR1 SGHNT, CDR2 YYREEE (reference sequence). The CDR3 is 18 amino acids. The CDR3 bases are TGTGCCAGCAGCTTGACCAGGACTAGCGGGGGTTATACAGATACGCAGTATTTT. It yields the protein CASSLTRTSGGYTDTQYF.

This chain uses TRBV27 with TRBJ1-5; a weak D match, TRBD1 (5 bases). The CDR3 contains 13 residues. From germline, CDR1 is MNHEY and CDR2 SMNVEV (reference sequence). Trimming shortened V by 5 bases and J by 6 bases, and 11 bases separated the two germline ends. Here the CDR3 reads CASSRRGSQPQHF. The CDR3 DNA reads as TGTGCCAGCAGTAGGAGGGGAAGTCAGCCCCAGCATTTT.

V is TRBV19 and J is TRBJ1-1, with 9 positions matching TRBD1. CDR3 length: 13 residues. The germline CDR1 and CDR2 sequences are LNHDA and SQIVND (reference sequence). V was clipped by 6 bases and J by 4 bases; unmatched bases: 3. This CDR3 is CASRQGALTEAFF. The CDR3 region has the DNA TGTGCCAGTAGACAGGGGGCTCTCACTGAAGCTTTCTTT.

The chain uses TRBV2 and TRBJ2-2; TRBD2 matches 9 bases. V trimming: 2 bases; J trimming: 3 bases; junction bases outside the gene matches: 4. The CDR3 extends over 16 amino acids. Germline assignment: CDR1 SNHLY and CDR2 FYNNEI. CDR3 nucleotides: TGTGCCAGCAGTGAAAGGCGGGGGGGCCACACCGGGGAGCTGTTTTTT. It encodes CASSERRGGHTGELFF.

This sequence joins TRBV5-1 and TRBJ1-3, with D unclear. The germline V and J ends were trimmed by 1 base and 8 bases, with 10 bases remaining between them. This CDR3 region has 13 residues. CDR1 SGHRS and CDR2 YFSETQ come from the germline V gene. Written as DNA, the CDR3 is TGCGCCAGCAGCTTGATAGGGAGGGACACCATATATTTT. It encodes CASSLIGRDTIYF.

The chain combines TRBV5-1 with TRBJ2-1; no clear D. The CDR3 runs to 16 residues. CDR1 is SGHRS and CDR2 is YFSETQ in the germline V gene. V lost 0 bases and J 4 bases, leaving 14 bases between the germline ends. Written as DNA, the CDR3 is TGCGCCAGCAGCTTGGCCGCCACTCGTCGATACAATGAGCAGTTCTTC. Translation gives CASSLAATRRYNEQFF.

J is TRBJ1-4 and V is TRBV5-1; 8 bases are a match to TRBD1. Trimming cost V 3 bases and J 8 bases; bases outside gene matches: 6. The CDR3 is 14 amino acids. Germline lookup yields CDR1 SGHRS and CDR2 YFSETQ. CDR3: CASSSGQGEEKLFF. DNA of the CDR3: TGCGCCAGCAGCTCAGGACAGGGAGAAGAAAAACTGTTTTTT. Together with reference TRBV5-1 and TRBJ1-4, the CDR3 gives the full variable domain: KAGVTQTPRYLIKTRGQQVTLSCSPISGHRSVSWYQQTPGQGLQFLFEYFSETQRNKGNFPGRFSGRQFSNSRSEMNVSTLELGDSALYLCASSSGQGEEKLFFGSGTQLSVL.

The table lists this clone with a few counts. Because it lacks the conserved phenylalanine or tryptophan at the end, this CDR3 is likely a read error. V is TRBV29-1 and J is TRBJ1-1; the D is unclear. The CDR3 length is 11 residues. Germline CDR1 and CDR2: SQVTM and ANQGSEA. The CDR3: CSVETNTEAFV. In nucleotides, the CDR3 is TGCAGTGTTGAGACTAACACTGAAGCTTTCGTT.

J is TRBJ2-7 and V is TRBV7-2; 10 nucleotides match TRBD2. This CDR3 contains 16 residues. J was trimmed by 0 bases and V by 5 bases; bases with no gene match: 7. Germline lookup yields CDR1 SGHTA and CDR2 FQGNSA. Here the CDR3 DNA reads TGTGCCAGCAGCACCGACTGGACTAGCGGCTCCTACGAGCAGTACTTC. This encodes CASSTDWTSGSYEQYF.

The chain carries TRBV6-6 and TRBJ1-1; a possible D gene is TRBD1 (5 bases). Per the germline V gene, CDR1 is MNHNY and CDR2 is SVGAGI (reference sequence). The V end was cut by 6 bases, the J end by 1 base, with 12 bases between. CDR3 length: 14 amino acids. CDR3 bases: TGTGCCAGCAGAAAGACAGAATGGAACACTGAAGCTTTCTTT. Its translation is CASRKTEWNTEAFF.